This record covers a single T cell receptor (beta chain). Its antigen remains unidentified. The table came from immunoSEQ multiplex PCR; TCRdb's copy has only in-frame clones and leaves some out. The table has more than 85,000 clones, more than 75% seen once. This specimen comes from a study of T cell responses to AZD1222 COVID-19 vaccine. Overall study results and limits: Once two AZD1222 doses were given, Spike-specific TCR breadth and depth went up. Distributed over spike, vaccine-associated CD4 TCRs predominated at 160-218 and 743-854. Donors, mostly white British, included more females; clonal diversity was possibly underestimated.

CDR1 LGHNA and CDR2 YSLEER come from the germline V gene. V was clipped by 8 bases and J by 2 bases, with 28 bases between them. The CDR3 contains 18 residues. The J gene is TRBJ2-7, the V gene TRBV4-3, with TRBD1 as a possible D gene (6 bases). This TCR was sampled from an adult in good health. Specimen: peripheral blood, collected on day 0 of AZD1222 vaccination. The CDR3 loop reads CASSPRSPLDRPTYEQYF. CDR3 in DNA: TGCGCCAGCTCCCCAAGATCCCCCCTCGACAGGCCCACCTACGAGCAGTACTTC.